The clone carrying this T cell receptor beta chain was counted between two and nine times. The antigen is not known. CDR1 is MNHNS and CDR2 is SASEGT in the germline V gene. The V and J ends lost 3 bases and 6 bases respectively, with 12 bases between them. The CDR3 is made up of 13 amino acids. Notes on the study in general: In terms of TCR gene usage, tumor memory CD4+ T cells clustered together with blood and lymph node memory CD4+ cells, as well as with lymph node naive CD4+ cells. Tumor Tregs overlapped most with tumor, then blood, naive CD4+ cells.

Constant-region reverse primers amplified full-length variable regions, followed by semi-nested Nested Universal Primer A PCR. Via MiXCR, TCRdb re-called the 5' RACE reads, giving one row per CDR3 protein. In the table there are some 37,000 distinct CDR3 sequences, approximately 17% of which are singletons. V gene TRBV6-1 combines with J gene TRBJ2-7, with a weak D call TRBD1 (6 bases). Specimen: naive CD4+ T cells sorted from a lymph node. Regarding subset: naive CD4+ T cells, CD4+CD45RA+CD25-. This TCR was recovered from a female donor with breast cancer. Here the CDR3 DNA reads TGTGCCAGCAGTGACTACAGGGTTGGCGAGCAGTACTTC. Amino acid sequence: CASSDYRVGEQYF.